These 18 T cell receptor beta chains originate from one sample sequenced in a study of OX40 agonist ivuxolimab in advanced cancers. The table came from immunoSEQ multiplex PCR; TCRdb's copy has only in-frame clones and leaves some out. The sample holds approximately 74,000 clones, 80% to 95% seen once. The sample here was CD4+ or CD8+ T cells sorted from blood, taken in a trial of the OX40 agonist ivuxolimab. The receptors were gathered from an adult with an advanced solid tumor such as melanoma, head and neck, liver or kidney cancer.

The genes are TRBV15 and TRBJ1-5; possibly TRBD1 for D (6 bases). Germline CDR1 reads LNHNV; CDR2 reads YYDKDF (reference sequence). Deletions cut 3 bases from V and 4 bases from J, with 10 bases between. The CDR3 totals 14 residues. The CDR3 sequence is CATSRGGNNQPQHF. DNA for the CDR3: TGTGCCACCAGCAGGGGGGGCAATAATCAGCCCCAGCATTTT.

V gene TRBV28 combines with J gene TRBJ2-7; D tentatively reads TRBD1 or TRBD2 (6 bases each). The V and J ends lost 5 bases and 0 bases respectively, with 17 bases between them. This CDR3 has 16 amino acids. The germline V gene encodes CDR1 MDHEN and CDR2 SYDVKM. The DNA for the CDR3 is TGTGCCAGCAGTCCCGGGGGCGGGGTAGCCTCCTACGAGCAGTACTTC. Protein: CASSPGGGVASYEQYF.

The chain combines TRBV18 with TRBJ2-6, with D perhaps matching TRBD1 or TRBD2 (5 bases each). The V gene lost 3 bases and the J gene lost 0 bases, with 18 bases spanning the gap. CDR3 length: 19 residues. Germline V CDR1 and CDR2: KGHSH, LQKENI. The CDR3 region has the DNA TGTGCCAGCTCACCGGGACCAAACCACGGCGCCTCTGGGGCCAACGTCCTGACTTTC. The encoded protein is CASSPGPNHGASGANVLTF.

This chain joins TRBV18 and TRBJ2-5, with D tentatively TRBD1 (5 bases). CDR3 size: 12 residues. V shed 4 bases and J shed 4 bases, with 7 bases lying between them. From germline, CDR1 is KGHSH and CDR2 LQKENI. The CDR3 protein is CASSLGVETQYF. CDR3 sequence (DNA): TGTGCCAGCTCACTAGGGGTAGAGACCCAGTACTTC.

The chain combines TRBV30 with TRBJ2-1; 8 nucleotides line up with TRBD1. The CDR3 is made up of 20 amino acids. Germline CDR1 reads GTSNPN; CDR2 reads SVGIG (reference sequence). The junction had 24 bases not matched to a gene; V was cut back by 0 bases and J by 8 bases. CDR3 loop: CAWSVQWGQVFGPSRDEQFF. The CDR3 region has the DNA TGTGCCTGGAGTGTACAATGGGGACAGGTTTTTGGCCCATCCCGCGATGAGCAGTTCTTC.

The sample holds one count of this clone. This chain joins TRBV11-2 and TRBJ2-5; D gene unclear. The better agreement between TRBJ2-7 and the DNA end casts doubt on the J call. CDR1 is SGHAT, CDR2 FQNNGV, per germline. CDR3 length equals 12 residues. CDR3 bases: TGTGCCAGCAGCTTAGGGACCTACGAGCAGTACTTC. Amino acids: CASSLGTYEQYF.

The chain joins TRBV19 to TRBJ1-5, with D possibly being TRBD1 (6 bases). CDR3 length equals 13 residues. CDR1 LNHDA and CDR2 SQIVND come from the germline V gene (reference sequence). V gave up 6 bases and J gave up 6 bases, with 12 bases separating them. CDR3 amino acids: CASRQGAVQPQHF. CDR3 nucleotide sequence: TGTGCCAGTAGACAGGGAGCGGTTCAGCCCCAGCATTTT.

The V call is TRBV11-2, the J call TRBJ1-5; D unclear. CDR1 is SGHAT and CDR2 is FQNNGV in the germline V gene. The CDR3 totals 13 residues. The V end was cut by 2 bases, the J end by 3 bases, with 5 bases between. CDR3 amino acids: CASSLRTNQPQHF. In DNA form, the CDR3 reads TGTGCCAGCAGCTTAAGGACCAATCAGCCCCAGCATTTT.

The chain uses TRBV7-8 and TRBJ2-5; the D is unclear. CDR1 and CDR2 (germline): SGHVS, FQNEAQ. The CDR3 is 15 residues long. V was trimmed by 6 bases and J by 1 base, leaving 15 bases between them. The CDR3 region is CASSLTEWSQETQYF. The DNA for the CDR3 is TGTGCCAGCAGTCTTACCGAGTGGTCCCAAGAGACCCAGTACTTC. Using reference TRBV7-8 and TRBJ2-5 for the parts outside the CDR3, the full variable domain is GAGVSQSPRYKVAKRGQDVALRCDPISGHVSLFWYQQALGQGPEFLTYFQNEAQLDKSGLPSDRFFAERPEGSVSTLKIQRTQQEDSAVYLCASSLTEWSQETQYFGPGTRLLVL.

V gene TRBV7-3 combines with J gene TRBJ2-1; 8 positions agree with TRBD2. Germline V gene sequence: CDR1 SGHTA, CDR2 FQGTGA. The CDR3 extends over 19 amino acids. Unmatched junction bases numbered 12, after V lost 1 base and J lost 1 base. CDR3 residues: CASSLKGLDSRRSYNEQFF. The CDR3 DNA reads TGTGCCAGCAGCTTAAAGGGACTAGATTCCCGAAGGTCCTACAATGAGCAGTTCTTC.

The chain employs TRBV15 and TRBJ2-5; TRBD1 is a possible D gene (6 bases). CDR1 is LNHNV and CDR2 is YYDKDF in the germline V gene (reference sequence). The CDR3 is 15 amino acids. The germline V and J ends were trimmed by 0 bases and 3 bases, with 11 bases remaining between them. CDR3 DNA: TGTGCCACCAGCAGAGATAGGGGACAAGAAGAGACCCAGTACTTC. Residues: CATSRDRGQEETQYF.

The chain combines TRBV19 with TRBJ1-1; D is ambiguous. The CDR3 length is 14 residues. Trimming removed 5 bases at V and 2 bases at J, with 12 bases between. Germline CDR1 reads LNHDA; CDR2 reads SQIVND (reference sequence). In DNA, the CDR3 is TGTGCCAGTAGTGTAACCTGGGCTAACACTGAAGCTTTCTTT. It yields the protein CASSVTWANTEAFF.

The CDR3 nucleotides read TGTGCCAGTAGTATTGGGCGGAGCGGCTCTGGGGCCAACGTCCTGACTTTC. This codes for CASSIGRSGSGANVLTF. This chain joins TRBV19 and TRBJ2-6, with D possibly being TRBD2 (5 bases). Trimming removed 3 bases at V and 0 bases at J, with 12 bases between. The CDR3 loop spans 17 amino acids. Germline CDR1 reads LNHDA; CDR2 reads SQIVND (reference sequence).

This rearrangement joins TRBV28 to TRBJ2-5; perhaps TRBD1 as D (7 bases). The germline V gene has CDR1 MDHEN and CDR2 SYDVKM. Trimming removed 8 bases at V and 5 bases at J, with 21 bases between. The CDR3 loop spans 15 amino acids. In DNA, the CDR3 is TGTGCCAGCGGCTGGCCTTCGACAGGGAGGGAGACCCAGTACTTC. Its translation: CASGWPSTGRETQYF.

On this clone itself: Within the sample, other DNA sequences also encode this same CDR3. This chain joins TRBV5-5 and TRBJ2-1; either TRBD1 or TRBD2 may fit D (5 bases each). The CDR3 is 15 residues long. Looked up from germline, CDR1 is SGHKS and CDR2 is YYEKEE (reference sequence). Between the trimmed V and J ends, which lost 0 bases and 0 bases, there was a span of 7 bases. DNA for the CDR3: TGTGCCAGCAGCTTGGGGGGGAGCTCCTACAATGAGCAGTTCTTC. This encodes CASSLGGSSYNEQFF. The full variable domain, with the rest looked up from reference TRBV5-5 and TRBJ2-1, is DAGVTQSPTHLIKTRGQQVTLRCSPISGHKSVSWYQQVLGQGPQFIFQYYEKEERGRGNFPDRFSARQFPNYSSELNVNALLLGDSALYLCASSLGGSSYNEQFFGPGTRLTVL.

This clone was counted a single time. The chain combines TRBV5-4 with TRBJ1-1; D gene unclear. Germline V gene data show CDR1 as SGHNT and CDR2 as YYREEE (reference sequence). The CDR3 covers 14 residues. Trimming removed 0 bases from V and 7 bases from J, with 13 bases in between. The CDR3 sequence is CASSLGSGGGEAFF. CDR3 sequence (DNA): TGTGCCAGCAGCTTGGGGTCTGGTGGCGGTGAAGCTTTCTTT.

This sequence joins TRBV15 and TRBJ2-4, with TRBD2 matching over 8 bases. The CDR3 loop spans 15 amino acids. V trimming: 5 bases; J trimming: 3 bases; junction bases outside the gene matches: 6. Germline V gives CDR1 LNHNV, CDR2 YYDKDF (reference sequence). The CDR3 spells CATSGGRLVKNIQYF. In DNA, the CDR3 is TGTGCCACCAGCGGCGGGAGGTTGGTCAAAAACATTCAGTACTTC. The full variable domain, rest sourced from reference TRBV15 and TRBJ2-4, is DAMVIQNPRYQVTQFGKPVTLSCSQTLNHNVMYWYQQKSSQAPKLLFHYYDKDFNNEADTPDNFQSRRPNTSFCFLDIRSPGLGDTAMYLCATSGGRLVKNIQYFGAGTRLSVL.

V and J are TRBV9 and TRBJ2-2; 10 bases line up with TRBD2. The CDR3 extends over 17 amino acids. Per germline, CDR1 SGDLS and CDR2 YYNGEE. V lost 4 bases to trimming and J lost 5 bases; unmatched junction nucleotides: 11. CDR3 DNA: TGTGCCAGCAGCTCTTCTTCTAGCGGGAGCCAAACCGGGGAGCTGTTTTTT. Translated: CASSSSSSGSQTGELFF.